This passage covers 29 T cell receptor beta chains from one sample sequenced in a study of blood T cells in healthy people across ages. A second 7 to 11 cycle PCR used barcoded and J-beta primers. One entry per CDR3 protein, called by TCRdb with MiXCR from the 5' RACE reads. The table has some 290,000 distinct CDR3 sequences, roughly 29% seen once; the top ten hold roughly 30%. Sequences were obtained from blood. Receptor source: a woman in her 70s in good health.

This clonotype has just a few counts. The chain links TRBV27 to TRBJ2-6; D not resolved. CDR1 and CDR2 (germline): MNHEY, SMNVEV (reference sequence). Trimming took off 4 bases at V and 0 bases at J, with 16 bases between the two ends. The CDR3 has 18 amino acids. For the CDR3, the DNA is TGTGCCAGCAGTTCCGCCATTAGAATGATCTCTGGGGCCAACGTCCTGACTTTC. Protein sequence: CASSSAIRMISGANVLTF.

This clonotype came up many times. The V gene is TRBV4-3, the J gene TRBJ2-3; 8 nucleotides agree with TRBD2. The trim removed 4 bases at V and 4 bases at J, leaving 10 bases unmatched. The V gene's germline CDR1 is LGHNA and CDR2 YSLEER. The CDR3 loop spans 16 amino acids. This chain's CDR3 is CASSPRPAGEPDTQYF. The CDR3 region has the DNA TGCGCCAGCAGCCCGCGTCCAGCGGGAGAACCAGATACGCAGTATTTT.

V usage is TRBV10-1 and J usage is TRBJ2-5; the match to TRBD1 covers 8 bases. Trimming took 6 bases from V and 1 from J; bases not matched to a gene: 34. CDR3 size: 24 residues. Germline V CDR1 and CDR2: WNHNN, SYGVQD (reference sequence). The CDR3 DNA is TGCGCCAGCAGGGCAGGGATGGGTGACAGGGGAGGAGAGGTTGTTGGGGTAGGCCAAGAGACCCAGTACTTC. It is translated as CASRAGMGDRGGEVVGVGQETQYF.

The table lists this clonotype with a few counts. This chain uses TRBV4-3 with TRBJ1-2; no clear D gene. V was cut by 0 bases and J by 4 bases, with 12 bases left in between. Germline values: CDR1 LGHNA, CDR2 YSLEER. This CDR3 contains 15 residues. CDR3 in amino acids: CASSQEDGKLYGYTF. The DNA for the CDR3 is TGCGCCAGCAGCCAAGAGGATGGAAAACTCTATGGCTACACCTTC.

The chain has TRBV6-2 or TRBV6-3 and TRBJ2-1, with D unclear. V shed 6 bases and J shed 6 bases, with 12 bases lying between them. This CDR3 has 13 residues. CDR1 and CDR2 (germline): MNHEY, SVGEGT. CDR3 protein: CASRPDFPNEQFF. CDR3 nucleotides: TGTGCCAGCAGACCCGACTTTCCCAATGAGCAGTTCTTC.

This clonotype was seen more than once but under ten times. The genes are TRBV10-3 and TRBJ2-7, with D hard to call. Germline lookup yields CDR1 ENHRY and CDR2 SYGVKD. The CDR3 covers 15 residues. The V and J ends lost 5 bases and 6 bases respectively, with 20 bases between them. For the CDR3, the DNA is TGTGCCATCAGTCTCCCGACGGCTCCTAAGGGCGAGCAGTACTTC. It yields the protein CAISLPTAPKGEQYF.

The chain links TRBV7-9 to TRBJ2-5; TRBD1 agrees at 9 bases. The J call may be wrong; the DNA end is better matched by TRBJ2-1. CDR3 length: 18 residues. The germline V gene encodes CDR1 SEHNR and CDR2 FQNEAQ (reference sequence). DNA for the CDR3: TGTGCCAGCAGCTTAGACGTAGTTAGGGACAGGGCCATCAATGAGCAGTTCTTC. It specifies CASSLDVVRDRAINEQFF.

The chain links TRBV20-1 to TRBJ1-4; D remains unclear. This CDR3 is 15 amino acids long. V lost 1 base and J lost 6, with 15 bases in between. Per the germline V gene, CDR1 is DFQATT and CDR2 is SNEGSKA (reference sequence). The CDR3 DNA reads as TGCAGTGCTAGAGCTGGTGTGGCAGTCGATGAAAAACTGTTTTTT. Translating gives CSARAGVAVDEKLFF.

The chain links TRBV6-6 to TRBJ2-5; the D gene could be TRBD1 or TRBD2 (5 bases each). Trimming left V 6 bases short and J 1 base short, with 12 bases between. The CDR3 extends over 14 amino acids. Germline CDR1 reads MNHNY; CDR2 reads SVGAGI (reference sequence). This chain's CDR3 is CASSRTRGQETQYF. DNA for the CDR3: TGTGCCAGCAGCCGAACTAGGGGCCAAGAGACCCAGTACTTC.

V is TRBV2 and J is TRBJ1-2; D remains unclear. Between the trimmed V and J ends, which lost 8 bases and 4 bases, there was a span of 11 bases. The CDR3 totals 12 residues. From germline, CDR1 is SNHLY and CDR2 FYNNEI. The CDR3 reads CASSEEGYGYTF. CDR3 DNA sequence: TGTGCCAGCTCGGAGGAAGGCTATGGCTACACCTTC.

The table lists this clonotype with a count of one. The genes are TRBV7-8 and TRBJ2-3; TRBD2 aligns across 14 bases. V shed 4 bases, J shed 4 bases, and the junction held 4 bases outside the gene matches. The CDR3 has 16 amino acids. CDR1 and CDR2 from the germline V gene are SGHVS and FQNEAQ. The CDR3 nucleotides read TGTGCCAGCAGCTCCAGACTAGCGGGAGGGTCAGATACGCAGTATTTT. Protein sequence: CASSSRLAGGSDTQYF.

This clonotype was picked up one time. The V and J genes are TRBV12-3 or TRBV12-4 and TRBJ2-7, with 8 bases that match TRBD1. This CDR3 is 13 amino acids long. J was trimmed by 7 bases and V by 1 base; bases with no gene match: 3. CDR3 nucleotide sequence: TGTGCCAGCAGTTTAGGGACAGGGACGGAGCAGTACTTC. Its protein product is CASSLGTGTEQYF.

CDR3 sequence: CASSLAGAAQETQYF. CDR3 nucleotides: TGTGCCAGCAGCTTAGCGGGAGCAGCCCAAGAGACCCAGTACTTC. This chain joins TRBV7-2 and TRBJ2-5; D may be TRBD2 (5 bases). Trimming removed 0 bases at V and 1 base at J, with 9 bases between. Germline V gives CDR1 SGHTA, CDR2 FQGNSA. The length of the CDR3 is 15 residues.

Only a few counts were recorded for this clonotype. The V and J genes are TRBV18 and TRBJ1-6, with a possible D match to TRBD1 (6 bases). V lost 5 bases and J 8 bases, leaving 13 bases between the germline ends. The germline V gene has CDR1 KGHSH and CDR2 LQKENI. The CDR3 consists of 14 residues. The CDR3 sequence is CASSDGQPHSPLHF. The DNA for the CDR3 is TGTGCCAGCTCAGACGGACAGCCCCATTCACCCCTCCACTTT.

The V call is TRBV7-2, the J call TRBJ2-4; 8 bases match TRBD2. J lost 0 bases, V lost 5 bases, and 15 bases had no gene match. The germline CDR1 and CDR2 sequences are SGHTA and FQGNSA. There are 19 residues in the CDR3. CDR3: CASSPRSGGLAGAKNIQYF. CDR3 sequence (DNA): TGTGCCAGCAGCCCTAGGTCGGGGGGCCTAGCGGGAGCCAAAAACATTCAGTACTTC.

This clonotype was seen at least ten times. This sequence joins TRBV9 and TRBJ2-1; TRBD2 aligns across 7 bases. The CDR3 totals 16 residues. The V and J ends lost 0 bases and 7 bases, in that order; junction bases with no gene match: 10. The germline V gene has CDR1 SGDLS and CDR2 YYNGEE. DNA for the CDR3: TGTGCCAGCAGCGTAGCCGGGAGCGGGGTGGGGAATGAGCAGTTCTTC. It translates to CASSVAGSGVGNEQFF.

This clonotype was seen only a few times. A much larger clonotype is one base distant, so this may be a read error. The chain recombines TRBV29-1 with TRBJ2-5; 10 nucleotides match TRBD1. Gene TRBJ2-7 matches the end of the DNA better, so the J call may be wrong. The CDR3 runs to 12 residues. Germline CDR1 and CDR2: SQVTM and ANQGSEA. The DNA of the CDR3 is TGCAGCGGCCGGACAGGGGGTTGCGAGCAGTACTTC. This gives the protein CSGRTGGCEQYF.

The V gene is TRBV20-1, the J gene TRBJ1-1; D ambiguous. Between the trimmed V and J ends, which lost 4 bases and 1 base, there was a span of 7 bases. The CDR3 has 12 residues. CDR1 DFQATT and CDR2 SNEGSKA come from the germline V gene (reference sequence). In nucleotides, the CDR3 is TGCAGTGCTACCGAGAAGAACACTGAAGCTTTCTTT. Its translation is CSATEKNTEAFF.

V usage is TRBV4-1 and J usage is TRBJ1-4; D is undetermined. The germline V gene has CDR1 MGHRA and CDR2 YSYEKL. The V end lost 0 bases, the J end lost 1 base, and 9 bases lay between the germline ends. This CDR3 is 16 amino acids long. This chain's CDR3 is CASSQDLYRTNEKLFF. The CDR3 bases are TGCGCCAGCAGCCAAGATCTCTACAGAACTAATGAAAAACTGTTTTTT.

The J gene is TRBJ2-5, the V gene TRBV5-1; D possibly matches TRBD1 or TRBD2 (5 bases each). The end of the DNA aligns better with TRBJ2-7, so the J call may be wrong. CDR1 is SGHRS and CDR2 is YFSETQ in the germline V gene. The CDR3 loop spans 14 amino acids. CDR3 DNA sequence: TGCGCCAGCAGTGACGGGGCACGAGCCTACGAGCAGTACTTC. Translation gives CASSDGARAYEQYF.

The V call is TRBV7-2, the J call TRBJ2-5; no reliable D call. The CDR3 extends over 15 amino acids. Trimming shortened V by 1 base and J by 5 bases, and 14 bases separated the two germline ends. Germline CDR1 is SGHTA and CDR2 is FQGNSA. The CDR3 bases are TGTGCCAGCAGCTTAGAAAGGCTCAATCAGGAGACCCAGTACTTC. Its translation is CASSLERLNQETQYF.

The chain recombines TRBV28 with TRBJ1-2, with D perhaps TRBD1 (5 bases). Germline-derived CDR1 and CDR2 are MDHEN and SYDVKM. The CDR3 covers 14 residues. Trimming pared 7 bases from V and 7 bases from J, leaving 19 bases between. The CDR3 loop is CASKFADTVGGYTF. In DNA form, the CDR3 reads TGTGCCAGCAAGTTCGCGGACACCGTGGGTGGCTACACCTTC.

This clonotype was observed a handful of times. The chain couples TRBV4-2 to TRBJ2-5; 7 nucleotides match TRBD1. CDR3 length equals 13 residues. With V trimmed by 3 bases and J by 3 bases, 1 base remained unmatched. The germline V gene has CDR1 LGHNA and CDR2 YNFKEQ. CDR3 coding DNA: TGTGCCAGCAGCCAGGGGACAGAAGAGACCCAGTACTTC. Translated: CASSQGTEETQYF.

This clonotype was recorded many times. This chain uses TRBV6-5 with TRBJ2-5, with D possibly TRBD2 on 5 matching bases. CDR1 MNHEY and CDR2 SVGAGI come from the germline V gene. V dropped 6 bases and J dropped 4 bases, with 18 bases sitting between them. The CDR3 is 15 residues long. The CDR3 spells CASSPRGSLPETQYF. In DNA form, the CDR3 reads TGTGCCAGCAGCCCCCGCGGGTCACTACCAGAGACCCAGTACTTC.

This clonotype was counted between two and nine times. This chain joins TRBV27 and TRBJ1-1, with 7 bases aligning to TRBD1. The CDR3 is made up of 15 amino acids. J lost 1 base, V lost 5 bases, and 7 bases had no gene match. Germline-derived CDR1 and CDR2 are MNHEY and SMNVEV (reference sequence). Written as DNA, the CDR3 is TGTGCCAGCAGTGGGTTGGGACAGAAGAACACTGAAGCTTTCTTT. Encoded protein: CASSGLGQKNTEAFF.

This clonotype was seen a few times. The rearrangement uses TRBV12-3 or TRBV12-4 and TRBJ2-3; D is possibly TRBD1 (6 bases). Trimming stripped 5 bases from V and 6 bases from J, with 21 bases between. This CDR3 has 16 residues. The CDR3 sequence: CASSPGTILMADTQYF. In DNA, the CDR3 is TGTGCCAGCAGTCCCGGGACAATCCTAATGGCGGATACGCAGTATTTT.

This clonotype was seen more than once but under ten times. This chain links TRBV12-3 or TRBV12-4 with TRBJ2-7; 7 positions agree with TRBD1. The CDR3 runs 14 residues. After removal of 7 bases from V and 5 bases from J, the junction contained 11 bases not matched to a gene. The CDR3 loop is CASTAQTGMNEQYF. The CDR3 DNA reads TGTGCCAGCACCGCACAGACAGGGATGAACGAGCAGTACTTC.

There are a few counts of this clonotype. The chain uses TRBV12-3 or TRBV12-4 and TRBJ1-5, with 12 bases matching TRBD1. There are 15 residues in the CDR3. The ends lost 6 bases at V and 9 bases at J; junction bases unmatched: 9. CDR3 sequence reads: CASSQPGTGGWPQHF. The CDR3 nucleotides read TGTGCCAGCAGCCAGCCAGGGACAGGGGGCTGGCCCCAGCATTTT.

The chain carries TRBV7-9 and TRBJ2-1; 7 bases match TRBD1. Trimming at V came to 4 bases and at J to 6 bases, leaving 3 bases not matched to a gene. Looked up from germline, CDR1 is SEHNR and CDR2 is FQNEAQ (reference sequence). The CDR3 runs 13 residues. This chain's CDR3 is CASSSGQLNEQFF. As DNA, the CDR3 is TGTGCCAGCAGCTCGGGACAGCTCAATGAGCAGTTCTTC. Combining the CDR3 with reference TRBV7-9 and TRBJ2-1 gives the whole variable domain DTGVSQNPRHKITKRGQNVTFRCDPISEHNRLYWYRQTLGQGPEFLTYFQNEAQLEKSRLLSDRFSAERPKGSFSTLEIQRTEQGDSAMYLCASSSGQLNEQFFGPGTRLTVL.